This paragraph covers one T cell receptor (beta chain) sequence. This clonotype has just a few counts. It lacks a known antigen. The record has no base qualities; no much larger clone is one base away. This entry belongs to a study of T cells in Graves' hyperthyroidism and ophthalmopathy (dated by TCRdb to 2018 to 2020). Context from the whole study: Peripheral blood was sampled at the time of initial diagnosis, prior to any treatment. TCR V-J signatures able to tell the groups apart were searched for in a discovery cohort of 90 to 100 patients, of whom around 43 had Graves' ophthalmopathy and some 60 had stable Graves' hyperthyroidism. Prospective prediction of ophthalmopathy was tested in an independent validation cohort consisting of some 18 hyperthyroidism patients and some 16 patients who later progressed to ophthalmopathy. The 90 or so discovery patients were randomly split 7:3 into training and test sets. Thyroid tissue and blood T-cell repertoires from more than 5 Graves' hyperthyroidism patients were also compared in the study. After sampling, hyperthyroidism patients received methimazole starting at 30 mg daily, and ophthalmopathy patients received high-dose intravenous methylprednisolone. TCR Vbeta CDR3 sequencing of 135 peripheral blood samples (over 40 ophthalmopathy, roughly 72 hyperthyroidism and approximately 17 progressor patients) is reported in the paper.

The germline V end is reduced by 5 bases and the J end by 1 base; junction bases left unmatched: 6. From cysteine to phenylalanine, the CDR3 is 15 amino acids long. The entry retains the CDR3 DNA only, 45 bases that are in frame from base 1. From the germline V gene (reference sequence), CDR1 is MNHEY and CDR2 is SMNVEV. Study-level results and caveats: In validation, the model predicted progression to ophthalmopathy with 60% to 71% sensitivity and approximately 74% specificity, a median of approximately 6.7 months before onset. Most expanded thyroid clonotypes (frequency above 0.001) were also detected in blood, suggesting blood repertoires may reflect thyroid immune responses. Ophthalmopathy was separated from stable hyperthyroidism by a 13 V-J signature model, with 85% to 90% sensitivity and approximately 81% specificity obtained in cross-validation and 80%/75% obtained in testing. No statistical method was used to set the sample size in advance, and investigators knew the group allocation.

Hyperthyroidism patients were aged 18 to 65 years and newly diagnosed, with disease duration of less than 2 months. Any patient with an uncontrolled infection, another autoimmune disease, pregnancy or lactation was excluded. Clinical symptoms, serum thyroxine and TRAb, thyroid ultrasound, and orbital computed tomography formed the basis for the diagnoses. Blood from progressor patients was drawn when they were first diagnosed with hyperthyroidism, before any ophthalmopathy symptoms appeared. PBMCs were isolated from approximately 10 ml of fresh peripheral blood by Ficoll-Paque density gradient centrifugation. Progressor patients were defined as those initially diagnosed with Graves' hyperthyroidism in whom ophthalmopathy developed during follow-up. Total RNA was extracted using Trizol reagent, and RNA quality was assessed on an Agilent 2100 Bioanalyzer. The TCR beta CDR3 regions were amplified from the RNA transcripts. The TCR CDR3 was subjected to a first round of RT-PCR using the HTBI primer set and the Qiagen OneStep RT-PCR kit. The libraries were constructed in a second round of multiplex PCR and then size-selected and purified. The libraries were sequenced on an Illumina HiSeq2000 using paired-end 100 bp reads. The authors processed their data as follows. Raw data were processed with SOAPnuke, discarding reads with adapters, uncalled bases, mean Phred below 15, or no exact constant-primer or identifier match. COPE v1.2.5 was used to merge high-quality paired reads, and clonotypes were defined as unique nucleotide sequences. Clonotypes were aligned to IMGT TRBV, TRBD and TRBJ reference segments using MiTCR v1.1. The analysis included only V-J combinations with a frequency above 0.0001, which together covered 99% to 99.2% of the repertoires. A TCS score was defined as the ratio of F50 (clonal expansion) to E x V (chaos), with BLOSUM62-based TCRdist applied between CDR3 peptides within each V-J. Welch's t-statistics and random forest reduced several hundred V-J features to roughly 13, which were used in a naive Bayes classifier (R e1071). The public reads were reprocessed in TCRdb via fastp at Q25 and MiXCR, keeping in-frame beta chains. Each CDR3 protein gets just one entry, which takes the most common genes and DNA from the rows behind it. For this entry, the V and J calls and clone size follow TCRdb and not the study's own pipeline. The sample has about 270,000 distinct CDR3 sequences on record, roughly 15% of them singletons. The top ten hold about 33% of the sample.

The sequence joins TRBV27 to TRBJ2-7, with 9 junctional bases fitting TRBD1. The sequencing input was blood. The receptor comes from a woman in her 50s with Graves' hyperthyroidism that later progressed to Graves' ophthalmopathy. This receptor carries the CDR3 CASSRYRGQSYEQYF. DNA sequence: TGTGCCAGCAGTCGGTACAGGGGGCAATCCTACGAGCAGTACTTC.